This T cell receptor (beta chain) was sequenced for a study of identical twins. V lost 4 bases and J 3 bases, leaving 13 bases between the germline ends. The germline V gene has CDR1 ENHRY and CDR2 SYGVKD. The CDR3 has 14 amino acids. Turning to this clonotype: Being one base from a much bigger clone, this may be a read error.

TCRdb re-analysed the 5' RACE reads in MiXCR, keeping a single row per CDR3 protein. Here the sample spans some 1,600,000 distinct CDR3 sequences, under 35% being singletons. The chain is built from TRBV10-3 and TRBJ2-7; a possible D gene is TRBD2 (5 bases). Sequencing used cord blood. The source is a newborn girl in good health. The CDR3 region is CAISGTAEDYEQYF. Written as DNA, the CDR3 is TGTGCCATCAGTGGAACAGCGGAGGACTACGAGCAGTACTTC.